The clone carrying this T cell receptor (beta chain) was counted at least ten times. Its antigen is not identified. This specimen comes from a study of CD8 T cells in ankylosing spondylitis. Broader study findings: Disease-associated clones were CD8+ and fairly uncommon in peripheral blood. Typical of ankylosing spondylitis blood, it appeared, was a TCR beta motif of several highly homologous variants.

The V gene end was trimmed by 4 bases and the J gene end by 0 bases; junction bases not matched to a gene: 6. Germline V gene lookup returns CDR1 SGHTA and CDR2 FQGNSA. The CDR3 is 17 residues long. It was by quantitative 5'-RACE with molecular barcodes that TCR beta libraries were made. TCRdb analysed the 5' RACE reads with MiXCR anew, one entry per CDR3 protein. The sample lists more than 400,000 distinct CDR3 sequences; about 5.2% were seen once. This TCR came from a male donor with ankylosing spondylitis. The material sequenced was blood, either unsorted or a sorted T cell fraction (not recorded which). The genes are TRBV7-2 and TRBJ2-3; 11 bases are a match to TRBD2. CDR3 sequence: CASSYLAGGISTDTQYF. CDR3 coding DNA: TGTGCCAGCAGCTATCTAGCGGGGGGAATAAGCACAGATACGCAGTATTTT. The full variable domain, in which reference TRBV7-2 and TRBJ2-3 provide the parts outside the CDR3, is GAGVSQSPSNKVTEKGKDVELRCDPISGHTALYWYRQSLGQGLEFLIYFQGNSAPDKSGLPSDRFSAERTGGSVSTLTIQRTQQEDSAVYLCASSYLAGGISTDTQYFGPGTRLTVL.